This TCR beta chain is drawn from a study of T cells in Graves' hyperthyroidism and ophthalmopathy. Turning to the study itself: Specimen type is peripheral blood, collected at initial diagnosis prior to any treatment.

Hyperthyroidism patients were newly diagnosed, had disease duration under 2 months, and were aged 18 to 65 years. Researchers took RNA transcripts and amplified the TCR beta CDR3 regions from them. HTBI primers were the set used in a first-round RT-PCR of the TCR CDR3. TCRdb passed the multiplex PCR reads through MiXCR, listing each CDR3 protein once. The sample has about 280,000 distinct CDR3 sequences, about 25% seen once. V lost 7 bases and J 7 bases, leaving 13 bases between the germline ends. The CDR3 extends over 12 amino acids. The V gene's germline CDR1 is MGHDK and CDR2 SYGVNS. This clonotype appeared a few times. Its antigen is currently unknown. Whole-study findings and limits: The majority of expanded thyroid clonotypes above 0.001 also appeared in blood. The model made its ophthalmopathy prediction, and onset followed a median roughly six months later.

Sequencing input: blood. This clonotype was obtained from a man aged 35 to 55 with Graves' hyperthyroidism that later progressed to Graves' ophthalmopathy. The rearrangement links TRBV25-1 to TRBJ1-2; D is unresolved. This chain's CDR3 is CASKLTEGGYTF. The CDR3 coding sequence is TGTGCCAGCAAGTTAACAGAAGGTGGCTACACCTTC.